This is a list of T cell receptor beta chains from one sample in a study of T cell repertoires in cytomegalovirus infection. TCRdb re-derived calls from the reads in MiXCR, one entry per CDR3 protein. The sample comprises 95,000 to 150,000 distinct CDR3 sequences, 32% of which are singletons, and 45% to 65% rests with the top ten. These receptors lack a known antigen. The sample in question was CD8+ T cells from cultured PBMCs, obtained from culture after CMV antigen stimulation. The receptors derive from a human donor in good health (CMV status not recorded). Some clones in this sample may be carry-over from other donors' samples. Each CDR3 is given with its conserved first and last residue. A D gene is named only where the DNA matches it firmly. Only part of the rows carry a size: once, few, many, or a class if the clone is expanded.

clone size: few
J gene: TRBJ1-3
CDR3 length: 15
D gene: -
V gene: TRBV7-2
CDR3 protein: CASSLRTASGNTIYF
CDR3 DNA: TGTGCCAGCAGCTTAAGGACAGCCTCTGGAAACACCATATATTTT

clone size: few
J gene: TRBJ2-5
CDR3 length: 19
D gene: TRBD2
V gene: TRBV7-2
CDR3 protein: CASSSPRIAGGTYQETQYF
CDR3 DNA: TGTGCCAGCAGCTCCCCCCGGATAGCGGGGGGGACGTACCAAGAGACCCAGTACTTC

clone size: few
J gene: TRBJ1-5
CDR3 length: 18
D gene: -
V gene: TRBV4-1
CDR3 protein: CASSQDPMGAYSNQPQHF
CDR3 DNA: TGCGCCAGCAGCCAAGATCCGATGGGGGCGTATAGCAATCAGCCCCAGCATTTT

clone size: -
J gene: TRBJ2-7
CDR3 length: 14
D gene: -
V gene: TRBV20-1
CDR3 protein: CSAEGYPGSYEQYF
CDR3 DNA: TGCAGTGCCGAGGGGTATCCGGGCTCCTACGAGCAGTACTTC

clone size: few
J gene: TRBJ2-7
CDR3 length: 15
D gene: TRBD1
V gene: TRBV7-9
CDR3 protein: CASSREGTEAYEQYF
CDR3 DNA: TGTGCCAGCAGCCGAGAGGGGACAGAAGCCTACGAGCAGTACTTC

clone size: -
J gene: TRBJ2-7
CDR3 length: 17
D gene: -
V gene: TRBV4-1
CDR3 protein: CTSSQEMRGIGLYEQYF
CDR3 DNA: TGCACCAGCAGCCAAGAGATGAGGGGTATTGGCCTCTACGAGCAGTACTTC

clone size: -
J gene: TRBJ2-3
CDR3 length: 17
D gene: -
V gene: TRBV15
CDR3 protein: CATSRDLGPSSTDTQYF
CDR3 DNA: TGTGCCACCAGCAGAGATTTGGGCCCGTCTAGCACAGATACGCAGTATTTT

clone size: few
J gene: TRBJ2-7
CDR3 length: 15
D gene: TRBD1
V gene: TRBV12-3/TRBV12-4
CDR3 protein: CASSFDRGLIDEQYF
CDR3 DNA: TGTGCCAGCAGTTTCGACAGGGGGCTAATAGACGAGCAGTACTTC

clone size: -
J gene: TRBJ1-2
CDR3 length: 13
D gene: -
V gene: TRBV11-1
CDR3 protein: CASSLTDFYGYTF
CDR3 DNA: TGTGCCAGCAGCTTGACAGACTTCTATGGCTACACCTTC

clone size: -
J gene: TRBJ2-3
CDR3 length: 15
D gene: -
V gene: TRBV5-8
CDR3 protein: CASSLGGFSTDTQYF
CDR3 DNA: TGTGCCAGCAGCTTAGGAGGTTTTAGCACAGATACGCAGTATTTT

clone size: many
J gene: TRBJ1-1
CDR3 length: 15
D gene: TRBD1
V gene: TRBV7-6
CDR3 protein: CASSPRQGENTEAFF
CDR3 DNA: TGTGCCAGCAGCCCTCGACAGGGAGAGAACACTGAAGCTTTCTTT

clone size: few
J gene: TRBJ2-1
CDR3 length: 17
D gene: TRBD2
V gene: TRBV19
CDR3 protein: CASSFGSGVSSYNEQFF
CDR3 DNA: TGTGCCAGTAGTTTCGGTAGCGGGGTAAGCTCCTACAATGAGCAGTTCTTC

clone size: -
J gene: TRBJ2-3
CDR3 length: 18
D gene: -
V gene: TRBV12-3/TRBV12-4
CDR3 protein: CASSFFPPRGRGTDTQYF
CDR3 DNA: TGTGCCAGCAGTTTTTTCCCCCCCCGGGGGCGAGGCACAGATACGCAGTATTTT

clone size: many
J gene: TRBJ1-1
CDR3 length: 15
D gene: -
V gene: TRBV7-2
CDR3 protein: CASSDRTGLNTEAFF
CDR3 DNA: TGTGCCAGCAGTGACCGGACTGGGCTGAACACTGAAGCTTTCTTT

clone size: many
J gene: TRBJ1-1
CDR3 length: 15
D gene: -
V gene: TRBV7-9
CDR3 protein: CASSLGGGLNTEAFF
CDR3 DNA: TGTGCCAGCAGCTTAGGTGGCGGGCTCAACACTGAAGCTTTCTTT

clone size: -
J gene: TRBJ2-1
CDR3 length: 15
D gene: -
V gene: TRBV5-1
CDR3 protein: CASRHTELPYNEQFF
CDR3 DNA: TGCGCCAGCAGACACACCGAGCTGCCATACAATGAGCAGTTCTTC

clone size: -
J gene: TRBJ2-2
CDR3 length: 15
D gene: -
V gene: TRBV4-1
CDR3 protein: CASSHVTDRSGELFF
CDR3 DNA: TGCGCCAGCAGCCACGTGACCGACAGATCCGGGGAGCTGTTTTTT

clone size: -
J gene: TRBJ2-5
CDR3 length: 17
D gene: TRBD1
V gene: TRBV20-1
CDR3 protein: CSARDQWTGKLGETQYF
CDR3 DNA: TGCAGTGCTAGAGATCAGTGGACAGGGAAACTGGGGGAGACCCAGTACTTC

clone size: once
J gene: TRBJ2-7
CDR3 length: 14
D gene: TRBD1
V gene: TRBV20-1
CDR3 protein: CSALLGTGAGEQYF
CDR3 DNA: TGCAGTGCCCTGTTGGGGACAGGGGCGGGCGAGCAGTACTTC

clone size: many
J gene: TRBJ2-1
CDR3 length: 15
D gene: TRBD2
V gene: TRBV27
CDR3 protein: CASSPGTSAYNEQFF
CDR3 DNA: TGTGCCAGCAGTCCCGGGACTAGCGCATACAATGAGCAGTTCTTC

clone size: -
J gene: TRBJ2-7
CDR3 length: 17
D gene: TRBD1
V gene: TRBV7-8
CDR3 protein: CASSPNQQGVIAYEQYF
CDR3 DNA: TGTGCCAGCAGCCCAAACCAACAGGGGGTTATCGCGTACGAGCAGTACTTC